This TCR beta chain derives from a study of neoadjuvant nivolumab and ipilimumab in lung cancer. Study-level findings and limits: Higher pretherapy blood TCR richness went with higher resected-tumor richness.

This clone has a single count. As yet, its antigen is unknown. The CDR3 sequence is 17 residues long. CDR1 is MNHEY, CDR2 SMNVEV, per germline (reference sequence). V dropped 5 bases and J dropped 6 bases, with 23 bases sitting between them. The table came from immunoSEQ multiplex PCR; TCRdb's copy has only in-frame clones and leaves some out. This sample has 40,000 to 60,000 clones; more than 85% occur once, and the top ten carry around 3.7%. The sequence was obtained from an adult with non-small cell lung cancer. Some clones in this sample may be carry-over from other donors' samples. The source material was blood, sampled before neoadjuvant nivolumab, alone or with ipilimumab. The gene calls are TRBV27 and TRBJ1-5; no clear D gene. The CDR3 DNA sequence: TGTGCCAGCAGTCGCCCCCCTTTGAGGGAGGGAGGTCAGCCCCAGCATTTT. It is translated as CASSRPPLREGGQPQHF.